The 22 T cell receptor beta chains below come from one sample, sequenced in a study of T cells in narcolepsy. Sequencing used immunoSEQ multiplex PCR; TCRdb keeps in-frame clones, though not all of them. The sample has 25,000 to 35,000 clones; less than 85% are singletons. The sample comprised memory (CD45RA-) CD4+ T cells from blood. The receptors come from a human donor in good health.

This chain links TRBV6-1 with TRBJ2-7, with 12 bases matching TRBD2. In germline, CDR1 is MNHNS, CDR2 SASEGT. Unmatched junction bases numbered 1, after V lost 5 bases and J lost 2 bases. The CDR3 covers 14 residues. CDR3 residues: CASSRTSGTYEQYF. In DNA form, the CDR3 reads TGTGCCAGCAGTCGGACTAGCGGGACCTACGAGCAGTACTTC.

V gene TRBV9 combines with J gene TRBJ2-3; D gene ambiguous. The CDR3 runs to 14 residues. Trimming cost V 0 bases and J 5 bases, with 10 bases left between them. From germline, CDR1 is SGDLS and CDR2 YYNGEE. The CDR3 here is CASSVGMEKDTQYF. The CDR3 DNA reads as TGTGCCAGCAGCGTAGGGATGGAGAAAGATACGCAGTATTTT. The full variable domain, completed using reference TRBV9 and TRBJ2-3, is DSGVTQTPKHLITATGQRVTLRCSPRSGDLSVYWYQQSLDQGLQFLIQYYNGEERAKGNILERFSAQQFPDLHSELNLSSLELGDSALYFCASSVGMEKDTQYFGPGTRLTVL.

CDR3 sequence: CASSLDGAVGGYTF. CDR3 coding DNA: TGTGCCAGCAGCTTAGATGGAGCAGTGGGTGGCTACACCTTC. The chain recombines TRBV7-2 with TRBJ1-2; D is uncertain. CDR1 SGHTA and CDR2 FQGNSA come from the germline V gene. The CDR3 sequence is 14 residues long. V was shortened by 1 base and J by 7 bases, with 13 bases between the two germline ends. Drawing the rest from reference TRBV7-2 and TRBJ1-2, the complete variable domain is GAGVSQSPSNKVTEKGKDVELRCDPISGHTALYWYRQSLGQGLEFLIYFQGNSAPDKSGLPSDRFSAERTGGSVSTLTIQRTQQEDSAVYLCASSLDGAVGGYTFGSGTRLTVV.

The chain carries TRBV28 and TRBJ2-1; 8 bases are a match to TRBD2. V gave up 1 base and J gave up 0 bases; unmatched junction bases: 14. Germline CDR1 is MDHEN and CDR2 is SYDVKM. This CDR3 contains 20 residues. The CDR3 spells CASSLSRLRGVTSSYNEQFF. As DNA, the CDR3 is TGTGCCAGCAGTTTATCAAGACTGCGGGGGGTAACGAGCTCCTACAATGAGCAGTTCTTC. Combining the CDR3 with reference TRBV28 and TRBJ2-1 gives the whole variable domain DVKVTQSSRYLVKRTGEKVFLECVQDMDHENMFWYRQDPGLGLRLIYFSYDVKMKEKGDIPEGYSVSREKKERFSLILESASTNQTSMYLCASSLSRLRGVTSSYNEQFFGPGTRLTVL.

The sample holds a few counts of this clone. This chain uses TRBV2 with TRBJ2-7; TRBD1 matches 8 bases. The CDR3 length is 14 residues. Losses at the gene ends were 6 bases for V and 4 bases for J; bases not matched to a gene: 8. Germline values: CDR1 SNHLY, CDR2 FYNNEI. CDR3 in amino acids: CASRRAGGRYEQYF. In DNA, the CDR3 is TGTGCCAGCAGGAGGGCAGGGGGCAGGTACGAGCAGTACTTC.

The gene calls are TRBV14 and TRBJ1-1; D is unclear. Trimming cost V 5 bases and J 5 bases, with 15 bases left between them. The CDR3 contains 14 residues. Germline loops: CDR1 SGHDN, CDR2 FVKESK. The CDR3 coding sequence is TGTGCCAGCAGCGTCAACGACGTGGGGACTGAAGCTTTCTTT. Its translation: CASSVNDVGTEAFF.

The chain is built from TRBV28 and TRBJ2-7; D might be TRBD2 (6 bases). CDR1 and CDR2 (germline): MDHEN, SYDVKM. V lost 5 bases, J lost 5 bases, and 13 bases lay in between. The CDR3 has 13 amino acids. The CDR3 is CASSPATGDEQYF. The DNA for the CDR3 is TGTGCCAGCAGTCCCGCCACGGGGGACGAGCAGTACTTC.

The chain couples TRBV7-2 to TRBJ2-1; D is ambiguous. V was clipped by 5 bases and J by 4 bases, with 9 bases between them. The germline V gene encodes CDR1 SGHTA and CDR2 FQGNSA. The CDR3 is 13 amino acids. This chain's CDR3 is CASSPDGYNEQFF. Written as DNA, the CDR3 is TGTGCCAGCAGCCCGGACGGATACAATGAGCAGTTCTTC.

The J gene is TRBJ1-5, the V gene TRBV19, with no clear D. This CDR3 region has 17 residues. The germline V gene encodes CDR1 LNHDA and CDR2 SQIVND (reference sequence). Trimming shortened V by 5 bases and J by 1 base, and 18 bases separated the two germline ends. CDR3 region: CASSPNYSFQSNQPQHF. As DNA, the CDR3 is TGTGCCAGTAGTCCAAACTACAGTTTTCAGAGCAATCAGCCCCAGCATTTT.

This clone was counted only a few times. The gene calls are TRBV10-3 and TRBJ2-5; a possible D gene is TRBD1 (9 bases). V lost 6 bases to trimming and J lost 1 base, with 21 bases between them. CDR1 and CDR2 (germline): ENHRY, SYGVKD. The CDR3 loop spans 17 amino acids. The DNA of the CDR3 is TGTGCCATCAGCCGGGGGGGACAGGGTCGGGTCCAAGAGACCCAGTACTTC. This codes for CAISRGGQGRVQETQYF.

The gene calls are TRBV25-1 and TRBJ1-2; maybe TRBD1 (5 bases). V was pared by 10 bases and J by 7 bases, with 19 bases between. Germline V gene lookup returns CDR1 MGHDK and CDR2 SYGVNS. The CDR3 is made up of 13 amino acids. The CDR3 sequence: CATTVGGNSGYTF. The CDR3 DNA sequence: TGTGCCACCACCGTGGGGGGAAACAGTGGCTACACCTTC.

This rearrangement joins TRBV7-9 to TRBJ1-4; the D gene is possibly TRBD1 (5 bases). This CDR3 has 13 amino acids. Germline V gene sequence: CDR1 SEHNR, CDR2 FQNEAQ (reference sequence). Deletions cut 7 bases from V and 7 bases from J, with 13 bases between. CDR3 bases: TGTGCCAGCACCTTCGGGGGATCTGAAAAACTGTTTTTT. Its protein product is CASTFGGSEKLFF. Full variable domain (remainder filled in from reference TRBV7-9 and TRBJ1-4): DTGVSQNPRHKITKRGQNVTFRCDPISEHNRLYWYRQTLGQGPEFLTYFQNEAQLEKSRLLSDRFSAERPKGSFSTLEIQRTEQGDSAMYLCASTFGGSEKLFFGSGTQLSVL.

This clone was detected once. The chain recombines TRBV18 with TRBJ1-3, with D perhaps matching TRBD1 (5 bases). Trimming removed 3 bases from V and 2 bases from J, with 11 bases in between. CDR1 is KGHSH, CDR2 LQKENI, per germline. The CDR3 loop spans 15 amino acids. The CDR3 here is CASSPPRTTGNTIYF. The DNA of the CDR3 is TGTGCCAGCTCACCTCCCAGGACAACTGGAAACACCATATATTTT.

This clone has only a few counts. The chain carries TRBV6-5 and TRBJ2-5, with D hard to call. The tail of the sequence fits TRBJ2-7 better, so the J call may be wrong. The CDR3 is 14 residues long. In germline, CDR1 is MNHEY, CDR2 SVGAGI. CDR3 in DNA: TGTGCCAGCAGTTACAAGCAGATCCCCTACGAGCAGTACTTC. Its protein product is CASSYKQIPYEQYF.

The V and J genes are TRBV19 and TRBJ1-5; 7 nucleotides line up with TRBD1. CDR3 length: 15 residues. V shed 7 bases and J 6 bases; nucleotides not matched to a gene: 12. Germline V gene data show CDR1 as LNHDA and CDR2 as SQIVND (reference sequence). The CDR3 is CASNLNQGGAQPQHF. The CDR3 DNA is TGTGCCAGTAACCTAAATCAGGGGGGTGCTCAGCCCCAGCATTTT.

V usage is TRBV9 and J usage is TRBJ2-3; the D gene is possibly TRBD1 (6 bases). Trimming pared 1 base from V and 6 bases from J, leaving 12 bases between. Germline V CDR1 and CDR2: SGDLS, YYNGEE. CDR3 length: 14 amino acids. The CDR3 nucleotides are TGTGCCAGCAGCGTAACAGGGAGCTCGGATACGCAGTATTTT. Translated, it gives CASSVTGSSDTQYF.

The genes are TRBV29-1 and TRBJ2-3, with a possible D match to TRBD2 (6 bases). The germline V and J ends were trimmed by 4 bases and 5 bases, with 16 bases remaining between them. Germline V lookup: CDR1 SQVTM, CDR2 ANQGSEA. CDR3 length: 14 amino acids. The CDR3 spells CSVGNQNGGDTQYF. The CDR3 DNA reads TGCAGCGTTGGAAACCAGAACGGGGGAGATACGCAGTATTTT.

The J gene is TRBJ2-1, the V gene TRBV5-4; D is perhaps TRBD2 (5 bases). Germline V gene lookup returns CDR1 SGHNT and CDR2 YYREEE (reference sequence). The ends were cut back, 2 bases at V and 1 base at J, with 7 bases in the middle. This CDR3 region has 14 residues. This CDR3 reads CASSFWRSYNEQFF. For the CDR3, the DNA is TGTGCCAGCAGCTTTTGGAGGTCCTACAATGAGCAGTTCTTC.

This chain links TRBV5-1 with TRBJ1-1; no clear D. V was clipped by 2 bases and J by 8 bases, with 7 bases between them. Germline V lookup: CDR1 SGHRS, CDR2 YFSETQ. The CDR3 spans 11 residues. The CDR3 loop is CASSFSDEAFF. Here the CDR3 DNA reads TGCGCCAGCAGCTTTTCGGACGAAGCTTTCTTT.

The CDR3 loop reads CASSPTDGEKLFF. CDR3 DNA sequence: TGTGCCAGCTCACCGACCGATGGGGAAAAACTGTTTTTT. This chain links TRBV18 with TRBJ1-4, with D uncertain. Germline values: CDR1 KGHSH, CDR2 LQKENI. The CDR3 contains 13 residues. Trimming removed 3 bases at V and 8 bases at J, with 10 bases between.

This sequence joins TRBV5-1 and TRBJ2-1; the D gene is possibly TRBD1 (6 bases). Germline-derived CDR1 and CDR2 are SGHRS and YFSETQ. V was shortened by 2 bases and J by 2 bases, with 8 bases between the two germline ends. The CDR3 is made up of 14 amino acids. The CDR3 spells CASSFGQPYNEQFF. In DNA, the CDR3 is TGCGCCAGCAGCTTTGGACAGCCCTACAATGAGCAGTTCTTC.

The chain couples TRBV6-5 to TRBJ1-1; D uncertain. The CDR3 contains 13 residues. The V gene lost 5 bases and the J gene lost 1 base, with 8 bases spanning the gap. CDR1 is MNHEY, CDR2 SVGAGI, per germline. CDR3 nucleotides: TGTGCCAGCAGTGTGACGGAGAACACTGAAGCTTTCTTT. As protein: CASSVTENTEAFF.